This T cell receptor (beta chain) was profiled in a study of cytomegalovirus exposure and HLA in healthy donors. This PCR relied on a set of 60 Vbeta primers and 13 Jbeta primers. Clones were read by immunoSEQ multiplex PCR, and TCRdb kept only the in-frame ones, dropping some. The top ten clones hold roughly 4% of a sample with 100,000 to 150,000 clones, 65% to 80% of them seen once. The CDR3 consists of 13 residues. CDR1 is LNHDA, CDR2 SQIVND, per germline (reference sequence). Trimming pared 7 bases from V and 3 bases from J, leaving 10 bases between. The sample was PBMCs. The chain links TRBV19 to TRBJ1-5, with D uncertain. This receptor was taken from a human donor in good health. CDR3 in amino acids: CASKRRNNQPQHF. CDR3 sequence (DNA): TGTGCCAGTAAGAGGCGGAACAATCAGCCCCAGCATTTT. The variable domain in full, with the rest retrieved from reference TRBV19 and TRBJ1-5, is DGGITQSPKYLFRKEGQNVTLSCEQNLNHDAMYWYRQDPGQGLRLIYYSQIVNDFQKGDIAEGYSVSREKKESFPLTVTSAQKNPTAFYLCASKRRNNQPQHFGDGTRLSIL.